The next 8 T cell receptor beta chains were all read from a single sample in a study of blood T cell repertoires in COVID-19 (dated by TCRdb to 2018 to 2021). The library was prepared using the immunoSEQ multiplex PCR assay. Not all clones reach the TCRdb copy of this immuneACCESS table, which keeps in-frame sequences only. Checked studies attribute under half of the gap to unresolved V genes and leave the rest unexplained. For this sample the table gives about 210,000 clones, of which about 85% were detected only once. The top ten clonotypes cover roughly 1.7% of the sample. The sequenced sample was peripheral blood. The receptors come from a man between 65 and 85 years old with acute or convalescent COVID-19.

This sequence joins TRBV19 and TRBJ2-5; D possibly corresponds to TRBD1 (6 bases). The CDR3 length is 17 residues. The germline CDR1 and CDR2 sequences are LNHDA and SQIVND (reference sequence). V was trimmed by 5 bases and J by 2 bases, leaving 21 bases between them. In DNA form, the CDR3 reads TGTGCCAGTAGTCCTCGAGGGGGACCGCTGAGACAAGAGACCCAGTACTTC. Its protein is CASSPRGGPLRQETQYF.

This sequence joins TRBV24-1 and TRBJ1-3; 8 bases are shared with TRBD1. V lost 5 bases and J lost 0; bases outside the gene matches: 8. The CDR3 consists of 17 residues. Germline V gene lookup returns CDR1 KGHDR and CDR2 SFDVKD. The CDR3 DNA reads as TGTGCCACCAGTGCCCCGGCCCAGGGGGCCTCTGGAAACACCATATATTTT. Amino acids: CATSAPAQGASGNTIYF.

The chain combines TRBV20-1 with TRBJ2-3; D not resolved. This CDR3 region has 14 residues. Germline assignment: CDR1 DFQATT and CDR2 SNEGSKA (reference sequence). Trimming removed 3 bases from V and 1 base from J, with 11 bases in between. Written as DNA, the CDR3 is TGCAGTGCTAGTGTGGCTAGTGGCACAGATACGCAGTATTTT. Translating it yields CSASVASGTDTQYF.

CDR3 bases: TGCGCCAGCAGTGAGTCGGGCACGTACCAAGAGACCCAGTACTTC. Its translation: CASSESGTYQETQYF. The rearrangement joins TRBV10-2 to TRBJ2-5; D is uncertain. Germline CDR1 WSHSY, CDR2 SAAADI. The CDR3 totals 15 residues. The V and J ends lost 0 bases and 0 bases respectively, with 8 bases between them.

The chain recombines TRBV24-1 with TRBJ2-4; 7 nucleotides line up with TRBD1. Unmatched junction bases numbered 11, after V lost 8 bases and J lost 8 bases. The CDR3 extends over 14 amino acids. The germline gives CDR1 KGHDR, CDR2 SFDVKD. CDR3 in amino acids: CATTKQGNIDIQYF. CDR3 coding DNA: TGTGCCACCACCAAACAGGGGAATATTGACATTCAGTACTTC.

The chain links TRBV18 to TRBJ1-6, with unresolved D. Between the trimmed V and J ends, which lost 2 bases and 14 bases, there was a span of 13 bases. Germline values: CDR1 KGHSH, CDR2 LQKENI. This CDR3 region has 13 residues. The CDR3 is CASSPGSFPSLHF. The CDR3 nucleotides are TGTGCCAGCTCACCAGGCAGTTTCCCGTCCCTCCACTTT.

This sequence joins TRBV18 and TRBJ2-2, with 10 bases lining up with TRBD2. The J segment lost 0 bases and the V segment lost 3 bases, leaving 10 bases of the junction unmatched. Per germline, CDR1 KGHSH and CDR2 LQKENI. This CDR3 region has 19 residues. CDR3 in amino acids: CASSPRSGSGRTNTGELFF. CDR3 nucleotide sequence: TGTGCCAGCTCACCTCGGAGCGGTAGCGGGAGGACGAACACCGGGGAGCTGTTTTTT. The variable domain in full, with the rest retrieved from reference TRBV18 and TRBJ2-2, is NAGVMQNPRHLVRRRGQEARLRCSPMKGHSHVYWYRQLPEEGLKFMVYLQKENIIDESGMPKERFSAEFPKEGPSILRIQQVVRGDSAAYFCASSPRSGSGRTNTGELFFGEGSRLTVL.

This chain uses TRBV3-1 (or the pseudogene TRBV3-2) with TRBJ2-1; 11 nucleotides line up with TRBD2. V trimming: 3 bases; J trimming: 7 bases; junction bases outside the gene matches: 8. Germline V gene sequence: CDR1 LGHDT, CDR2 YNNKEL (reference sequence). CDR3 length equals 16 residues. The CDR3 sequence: CASSHPTSGSRNEQFF. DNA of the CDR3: TGTGCCAGCAGCCATCCTACTAGCGGGAGCCGGAATGAGCAGTTCTTC.